This TCR beta chain came from a study of Ad26.COV2.S vaccination and SARS-CoV-2 variants. The wider study: Each vaccinee took Ad26.COV2.S intramuscularly, once or twice 56 days apart. Findings and limits, study-wide: Higher spike-specific TCR breadth was found in vaccine recipients than in placebo recipients.

This sample's treatment: some 19 received Ad26.COV2.S at low or high dose, single or two shots; about 5 received placebo; per-sample allocation not given. Collection of the samples took place on day 63 after the first injection of vaccine or placebo. Only in-frame clones appear in the TCRdb table, and some are missing; sequencing was by immunoSEQ multiplex PCR. In the table there are hundreds of thousands of clones, more than 80% of which are singletons. V was clipped by 6 bases and J by 5 bases; unmatched bases: 6. The length of the CDR3 is 14 residues. The germline V gene has CDR1 MNHEY and CDR2 SVGAGI. A word on this clone: What it binds is unknown.

This sequence originates from a person between 18 and 65 years old who received the Ad26.COV2.S COVID-19 vaccine or a placebo. V is TRBV6-5 and J is TRBJ1-5; the match to TRBD1 covers 8 bases. The sequencing used peripheral blood, collected in a trial of Ad26.COV2.S vaccine versus placebo. This CDR3 is CASSRQGRDQPQHF. CDR3 DNA: TGTGCCAGCAGCCGACAGGGGCGAGATCAGCCCCAGCATTTT.